This TCR beta chain is from a study of blood T cell repertoires in COVID-19. In the study overall: The analysed material was cDNA or gDNA that came from T cells, B-cell-depleted T cells, or PBMCs.

The V segment lost 4 bases and the J segment 2 bases; nucleotides outside the gene matches: 5. Germline values: CDR1 MNHGY, CDR2 SVAAGI. CDR3 length: 15 residues. Authors' methods: Counts of nucleated cells, estimated from reference gene primer amplification, were obtained. Clones were sequenced by immunoSEQ multiplex PCR, and TCRdb holds only the in-frame ones, with some missing. The V and J calls and the clone size are those of that table, but D and trimming were determined from the DNA. The sample has fewer than 250,000 clones, roughly 86% seen once; the top ten hold 3.5% to 4.5%. Source material: peripheral blood. The V call is TRBV6-9, the J call TRBJ2-1; 7 nucleotides line up with TRBD1. The clonotype was recovered from a man between 50 and 59 years old with acute or convalescent COVID-19. CDR3 in DNA: TGTGCCAGCAGTTCCCCGGGACAGACCTACAATGAGCAGTTCTTC. Translating gives CASSSPGQTYNEQFF.